There are a few counts of the clone carrying this T cell receptor (beta chain). What it binds is not known. Some clones are missing from TCRdb's copy, which holds only in-frame ones; the method was immunoSEQ multiplex PCR. The table lists around 5,100 clones, over 55% of them singletons. The sample originates from a study of OX40 agonist ivuxolimab in advanced cancers. Study-wide results and caveats: Antigen specificity of clonally expanded peripheral T cells was not established.

Source: CD4+ or CD8+ T cells sorted from blood, taken in a trial of the OX40 agonist ivuxolimab. The sequence derives from an adult with an advanced solid tumor such as melanoma, head and neck, liver or kidney cancer.

CDR3 sequence reads: CSVESSTSDTGELFF. The CDR3 region has the DNA TGCAGCGTTGAGAGTTCCACTAGCGACACCGGGGAGCTGTTTTTT. The chain is built from TRBV29-1 and TRBJ2-2, with 7 bases fitting TRBD2. V gave up 3 bases and J gave up 3 bases; unmatched junction bases: 7. The CDR3 length is 15 residues. Per the germline V gene, CDR1 is SQVTM and CDR2 is ANQGSEA.